This T cell receptor beta chain was observed in a study of graft-versus-host responses after intestinal transplantation. Assay: immunoSEQ multiplex PCR; the TCRdb copy retains only in-frame clones and omits some. Of about 120,000 clones in the sample, 95% are singletons; the top ten hold more than 2.5%. This CDR3 region has 16 residues. The germline V gene has CDR1 MDHEN and CDR2 SYDVKM. The ends were cut back, 5 bases at V and 4 bases at J, with 17 bases in the middle. Regarding this clone: Its antigen is not known.

V is TRBV28 and J is TRBJ1-4; D call uncertain. The sample was unstimulated CD8+ T cells sorted from spleen or lymph node cells, taken before intestinal transplant. The origin of this receptor is a human donor who received an intestinal transplant. The CDR3 DNA is TGTGCCAGCAGTCCCACCTCGATCCAAGGTAATGAAAAACTGTTTTTT. Translated: CASSPTSIQGNEKLFF.